This TCR beta chain came from a study of patients and donors after allogeneic stem cell transplantation (TCRdb year 2020). The method was RT-PCR. TCRdb records NextSeq 550 as the sequencer. TCRdb passed the public sequencing reads through fastp at Q25 and MiXCR, retaining productive beta sequences. Each CDR3 protein appears once, grouped with its most common genes and DNA. The sample table contains approximately 57,000 distinct CDR3 sequences; only one count was recorded for about an eighth of them. Around 32% of the sample is in the top ten clones. This clonotype has only a few counts. Its target antigen remains unknown. Per-base quality was not reported, and no clone a single base away is much larger than it. The CDR3 has 15 amino acids, counting the end cysteine and phenylalanine. The only DNA kept is the CDR3, 45 bases in frame from the first base. Germline trimming amounts to 1 base on V and 3 bases on J, with 4 as the count of junction bases outside the gene matches. The germline V gene (reference sequence) specifies DFQATT as CDR1 and SNEGSKA as CDR2.

Specimen: blood, either unsorted or a sorted T cell fraction (not recorded which). This clonotype was obtained from a human donor who was either an allogeneic HSCT recipient or a stem cell or donor lymphocyte infusion donor (not recorded which). It is not recorded whose cells these are; they may come from a transplant donor. The V and J genes are TRBV20-1 and TRBJ2-1, with TRBD2 identical over 9 junction bases. Read as DNA, the sequence is TGCAGTGCTAGAGGGGGACTAGCTCTCTACAATGAGCAGTTCTTC. This sequence encodes CSARGGLALYNEQFF.